This T cell receptor (beta chain) is from a study of blood T cell repertoires in COVID-19. Study at large: The analysed material was cDNA or gDNA that came from T cells, B-cell-depleted T cells, or PBMCs.

The participants were between about 18 and 90 years old and came from 24 US areas. Allocation to cohorts depended on clinical history reported by the participants. Per the authors' pipeline: How many nucleated cells were present was estimated from reference gene primer amplification. Sequencing used immunoSEQ multiplex PCR; TCRdb keeps in-frame clones, though not all of them. That table supplies the V and J calls and clone size; D and trimming were determined from the DNA. The sample contains about 300,000 clones, about 85% of which appear only once. The receptor's source is a woman in her 30s who had recovered from COVID-19. Sequencing input: PBMCs or T cells enriched from blood (not recorded which).

The DNA of the CDR3 is TGTGCCACTAATTCGGGCGGGACTGAAGCTTTCTTT. It translates to CATNSGGTEAFF. The chain employs TRBV6-6 and TRBJ1-1, with D unresolved. The germline gives CDR1 MNHNY, CDR2 SVGAGI (reference sequence). V was cut by 10 bases and J by 5 bases, with 14 bases left in between. The CDR3 is 12 amino acids.